The 10 T cell receptor beta chains below were found in one sample sequenced in a study of response to subunit inactivated influenza vaccine. Using its own MiXCR run on the RT-PCR reads, TCRdb lists one record per CDR3 protein. The sample contains 500,000 to 600,000 distinct CDR3 sequences, approximately 15% of which appear only once. The sample consisted of CD4+ T cells sorted from PBMCs, taken about 23 months after vaccination. These receptors came from a man aged 50 to 75 who received an inactivated influenza vaccine.

This clonotype was seen many times. This chain joins TRBV20-1 and TRBJ2-3; 8 positions match TRBD2. V dropped 5 bases and J dropped 1; count of bases not matched to a gene: 2. This CDR3 has 13 amino acids. Germline CDR1 DFQATT, CDR2 SNEGSKA (reference sequence). The CDR3 DNA reads as TGCAGTGCTGCCGGGGGGGGCACAGATACGCAGTATTTT. Residues: CSAAGGGTDTQYF.

This clonotype was seen a handful of times. The rearrangement links TRBV5-5 to TRBJ1-2; 8 bases map to TRBD1. In germline, CDR1 is SGHKS, CDR2 YYEKEE (reference sequence). This CDR3 has 14 amino acids. With V trimmed by 3 bases and J by 4 bases, 5 bases remained unmatched. Here the CDR3 reads CASSSGQGGYGYTF. In nucleotides, the CDR3 is TGTGCCAGCAGCTCCGGACAGGGTGGCTATGGCTACACCTTC.

The rearrangement links TRBV4-1 to TRBJ2-2, with 8 bases aligning to TRBD2. CDR1 is MGHRA, CDR2 YSYEKL, per germline. This CDR3 region has 16 residues. The V segment lost 1 base and the J segment 4 bases; nucleotides outside the gene matches: 5. In DNA form, the CDR3 reads TGCGCCAGCAGCCAAGCGGGGGGGGAGGTCACCGGGGAGCTGTTTTTT. Translated: CASSQAGGEVTGELFF.

This clonotype appeared many times. V is TRBV6-1 and J is TRBJ1-5; D remains ambiguous. Looked up from germline, CDR1 is MNHNS and CDR2 is SASEGT. The CDR3 loop spans 18 amino acids. Trimming took off 0 bases at V and 0 bases at J, with 15 bases between the two ends. CDR3 sequence reads: CASSEARFVGDSNQPQHF. The CDR3, as DNA: TGTGCCAGCAGTGAAGCTAGGTTCGTGGGCGATAGCAATCAGCCCCAGCATTTT.

This clonotype was counted between two and nine times. The genes are TRBV5-1 and TRBJ2-5; 12 positions match TRBD2. Trimming at V came to 1 base and at J to 5 bases, leaving 3 bases not matched to a gene. This CDR3 comprises 15 residues. Germline V gene sequence: CDR1 SGHRS, CDR2 YFSETQ. CDR3 in amino acids: CASSLQLAGGETQYF. CDR3 DNA sequence: TGCGCCAGCAGCTTGCAACTAGCGGGAGGTGAGACCCAGTACTTC.

The genes are TRBV4-3 and TRBJ1-1; TRBD1 is a possible D gene (6 bases). The V end lost 0 bases, the J end lost 4 bases, and 15 bases lay between the germline ends. The CDR3 is 16 amino acids. Germline assignment: CDR1 LGHNA and CDR2 YSLEER. This CDR3 reads CASSQETGGGSTEAFF. CDR3 DNA: TGCGCCAGCAGCCAAGAGACTGGAGGGGGTAGCACTGAAGCTTTCTTT.

Ten or more counts support this clonotype. The genes are TRBV12-3 or TRBV12-4 and TRBJ1-2, with D perhaps matching TRBD1 (6 bases). V lost 2 bases to trimming and J lost 7 bases, with 20 bases between them. This CDR3 has 16 amino acids. CDR3 in amino acids: CASSLSSTGRTPGYTF. DNA of the CDR3: TGTGCCAGCAGTTTATCGAGTACAGGGCGGACCCCTGGCTACACCTTC.

This CDR3 reads CASRTGKNYGYTF. DNA for the CDR3: TGTGCCAGCAGGACAGGAAAAAACTATGGCTACACCTTC. The chain has TRBV28 and TRBJ1-2, with D perhaps matching TRBD1 (6 bases). V lost 6 bases and J lost 2, with 10 bases in between. The germline CDR1 and CDR2 sequences are MDHEN and SYDVKM. This CDR3 has 13 residues.

V and J are TRBV12-3 or TRBV12-4 and TRBJ2-2; the match to TRBD2 covers 7 bases. V lost 1 base and J lost 7; bases outside the gene matches: 9. The CDR3 totals 16 residues. Here the CDR3 DNA reads TGTGCCAGCAGTTTAGGTCTGACGGGAGGTGGCGGGGAGCTGTTTTTT. Encoded protein: CASSLGLTGGGGELFF.

This chain uses TRBV20-1 with TRBJ2-1; no definite D call. V lost 0 bases, J lost 15 bases, and 18 bases lay in between. The CDR3 is 13 residues long. Germline V gene sequence: CDR1 DFQATT, CDR2 SNEGSKA (reference sequence). CDR3 coding DNA: TGCAGTGCTAGAGAGCCGAGGACCCCGAGTCGGTTCTTC. Translating it yields CSAREPRTPSRFF.